This T cell receptor beta chain was obtained from a study of cytomegalovirus exposure and HLA in healthy donors (dated by TCRdb to the late 2010s). At the level of the whole study: According to an earlier analysis of 550 to 750 of the donors, some 180 million T cells yielded over 90 million unique TCR beta sequences and around 300 Gb of sequence data. About 280 gigabases of sequencing data and approximately 85 million unique TCR sequences were included in an early release covering over 600 HLA-typed donors. Of the roughly 400 genotyped donors, approximately 80% were placed in the genetic ancestry cluster associated with self-reported Caucasian donors. The aim of the study was to test whether cataloging public T cell receptors could identify signatures of past pathogen exposure. The study used immunosequencing to profile the T cell repertoires of 666 subjects and linked those repertoires to cytomegalovirus serostatus. A separate validation cohort of about 110 different subjects was used in addition to the roughly 700-subject first cohort. To predict cytomegalovirus infection status, the study brought together high-throughput TCR immunosequencing, statistical association of individual TCRs with disease status, and machine learning. A later analysis re-examined previously published TCR beta repertoires from more than 650 donors and added high-resolution HLA genotyping to investigate patterns of TCR occurrence. Rather than drawing on any new phenotypic data, the later analysis identified candidate immune exposures from TCR beta sequences and the way those sequences occurred across donors. In an earlier analysis of around 540 of the donors, high-throughput TCR beta sequencing was used to judge whether each TCR beta V gene segment behaved as functional or pseudogenic. Alongside the repertoire data, information on donor age, sex, ethnicity and CMV serostatus was compiled. A later genetic analysis used genome-wide SNP genotypes for about three fifths of the roughly 700 donors, treating that subset as a discovery cohort. Every repertoire in the discovery cohort had been generated on one and the same sequencing platform. Both class I and class II loci were covered by HLA typing, at four-digit resolution. Typing coverage varied by locus: roughly 629-640 donors for A, B, C, DRB1 and DQB1; roughly 500 for DQA1; about 570 for DPA1; 450 to 480 for DPB1. Several DR-DQ haplotypes were handled as single units for association and clustering because linkage in the cohort was strong. Among 300 to 500 genotyped donors of the cohort, an average of around 250,000 unique TCR beta nucleotide sequences was sequenced per donor, of which 15% to 20% were non-productive.

The cohort consisted of hundreds of healthy bone marrow donors. Cohort members were all nominally healthy when sampled, although unrecorded immune exposures were likely present. The donor tested CMV seronegative, placing the donor among the roughly 350 seronegative members of the cohort. A peripheral blood sample was provided by each donor, and peripheral blood mononuclear cells were used for TCR beta sequencing. The Qiagen DNeasy Blood Extraction Kit was used to extract genomic DNA from the blood cell samples. Library preparation used the immunoSEQ multiplex PCR assay. For the multiplex PCR, a mixture combining 60 forward primers for TCR Vbeta segments and 13 reverse primers for TCR Jbeta segments was used. The CDR3 region of rearranged TCR beta genes was amplified from genomic DNA with a multiplex PCR assay. Amplified TCR beta libraries were sequenced as 87-base-pair reads on the Illumina HiSeq System. On the authors' methods: Across the 500 to 850 repertoires, a later analysis counted some 81 million unique TCR beta chains, 9 million to 14 million of which were shared by at least two donors. To remove PCR and sequencing errors, raw reads were error-corrected and collapsed into unique sequences using a nearest-neighbor algorithm that merged closely related sequences. To assign V, D and J gene segments, CDR3 sequences were aligned to IMGT reference sequences. For a sequence to be retained, a match of at least six nucleotides was required to both a V gene segment and a J gene segment. Rearrangements were called productive when the CDR3 lacked stop codons and stayed in frame with V and J; all others were non-productive. Following IMGT convention, CDR3 was defined as the stretch from the second conserved V-encoded cysteine to the conserved J-encoded phenylalanine. Sequences without an unambiguous match to a single V gene segment were excluded from the earlier analysis of several hundred of the donors. In an earlier analysis of roughly 600 of the donors, a V segment was called functional when productive rearrangements were above 56.7%, and segregating when the standard deviation between donors exceeded 5%. A statistical classification framework was built to diagnose cytomegalovirus status from the catalog of TCR beta chain sequences. A later analysis assigned V and J genes by comparing TCR nucleotide sequences with IMGT/GENE-DB human TR gene sequences. A later analysis assigned CDR3 sequences and most-parsimonious VDJ recombination scenarios with the TCRdist pipeline. In a later analysis, each TCR beta chain was defined by its CDR3 amino acid sequence together with its V-gene family, and reads lacking a unique V-gene family were excluded. A later analysis removed 600 or so highly shared, low-generation-probability nucleotide sequences to deal with suspected cross-contamination and a sequencing artifact. In a later analysis, a clonal expansion index for each public chain was calculated from normalized within-repertoire ranks of inferred template counts. In a later analysis, generation probabilities were computed using a VDJ recombination model fitted to out-of-frame rearrangements, and the results were checked against IGoR. In a later analysis, TCR-TCR, TCR-HLA and TCR-CMV co-occurrence was scored with hypergeometric tests, and a repertoire-size bias correction was applied to TCR pairs. In a later analysis, false discovery rates were estimated by permuting HLA or CMV assignments 20 times. In a later analysis, co-occurring TCRs were grouped with DBSCAN, and TCRdist sequence similarity was added when clustering was performed within HLA-allele-positive subsets. For co-occurrence clustering, repertoires with fewer than 30,000 or more than 120,000 public chains were excluded, along with four or five repertoires with anomalous nucleotide sharing. TCRdb limited this immuneACCESS table to in-frame rearrangements with V and J called. A share of clones is missing; checked studies link under half to unresolved V genes, and the rest is unexplained. D and trimming were read from the DNA, whereas the V and J calls and clone size are those reported in that table. The sample has 60,000 to 70,000 clones on record, 79% of them singletons. The ten top clones hold less than 3.5% of the sample.

The germline ends are 6 bases apart after V is trimmed by 3 bases and J by 3 bases. From cysteine to phenylalanine, the CDR3 is 12 amino acids long. The retained sequence is limited to the CDR3, 36 bases, with the frame set at the first base. CDR1 and CDR2, per the germline V gene, are SGHTA and FQGNSA. The investigation overall reported the following: While some public TCRs were present in many individuals, most TCR sequences turned up only very rarely across donors. A later genetic analysis reported fewer N-insertions in productive TCRs among donors in an Asian-associated ancestry cluster than the roughly 620-donor mean. The authors suggested that the approach could potentially be generalized to other disease states and immunological phenotypes. In this cohort, only TCR beta chains were sequenced, and detectable features were limited by the absence of alpha or paired-chain data. The only immune exposure information available for the cohort was CMV serostatus. According to a later analysis, TCR association rates differed among HLA loci, with DRB1 alleles showing the most associated TCRs and HLA-C alleles showing the fewest. In the study, around 150 TCR beta chains were listed as associated with cytomegalovirus. Presence/absence analyses assumed roughly uniform sequencing depth across donors, an assumption that may not hold. When HLA alleles, especially DR and DQ, strongly co-occurred, TCR associations were difficult to assign to individual alleles. Most CMV-associated TCR beta chains appeared to be HLA-restricted in a later analysis, and the HLA associations seemed to be driven largely by CMV exposure. Broadly in line with IMGT annotations, most TCR beta V segments showed up in productive rearrangements about 90% or about 30% of the time in an earlier analysis of 450 to 750 of the donors. An association between a missense DCLRE1C variant and V-gene and J-gene trimming of TCR beta chains was found in a later genetic analysis and replicated in an independent cohort. Because counts were too low, roughly 17 rarely observed V segments, including chromosome 9 orphons, were left out of the earlier analysis of 587 of the donors. In a later analysis, several top co-occurrence clusters were reported to appear linked to parvovirus B19, influenza, CMV and Epstein-Barr virus. The 87-base-pair reads could not distinguish some IMGT-functional V segments, including TRBV6-2 and TRBV6-3, so those segments were excluded. In both the original and validation cohorts, the classifier was reported to diagnose cytomegalovirus status with high specificity and sensitivity. Specific HLA alleles were associated with over 15,000 TCR beta sequences at a false discovery rate of 0.05 in a later analysis. A few of the identified cytomegalovirus-associated TCR beta chains were confirmed in vitro to be specific for cytomegalovirus antigens. HLA typing was unavailable for some donors at each locus, so association tests used only the typed subset. Linkage disequilibrium might explain the correlated functional status among segregating V segments, but an unknown experimental factor could not be excluded. In a later analysis, HLA-associated TCR beta chains showed more clonal expansion and lower generation probabilities than non-associated chains that were equally common. A group of highly shared sequence variants was considered likely to be a technical artifact of the sequencing pipeline. A further reported finding was that TCR beta sequences accurately predicted the HLA-A and HLA-B alleles for most subjects in the first cohort.

Concerning this clone: Its antigen target is currently unknown. Base-call qualities are not available, and no considerably larger clone is one nucleotide away.

The chain links TRBV7-2 with TRBJ2-7; a confident D gene designation cannot be given. The material sequenced was PBMCs. The clonotype comes from a woman aged 25 to 45 in good health and CMV-seronegative. The CDR3 protein: CASSFPGYEQYF. The DNA sequence follows: TGTGCCAGCAGCTTCCCAGGCTACGAGCAGTACTTC.